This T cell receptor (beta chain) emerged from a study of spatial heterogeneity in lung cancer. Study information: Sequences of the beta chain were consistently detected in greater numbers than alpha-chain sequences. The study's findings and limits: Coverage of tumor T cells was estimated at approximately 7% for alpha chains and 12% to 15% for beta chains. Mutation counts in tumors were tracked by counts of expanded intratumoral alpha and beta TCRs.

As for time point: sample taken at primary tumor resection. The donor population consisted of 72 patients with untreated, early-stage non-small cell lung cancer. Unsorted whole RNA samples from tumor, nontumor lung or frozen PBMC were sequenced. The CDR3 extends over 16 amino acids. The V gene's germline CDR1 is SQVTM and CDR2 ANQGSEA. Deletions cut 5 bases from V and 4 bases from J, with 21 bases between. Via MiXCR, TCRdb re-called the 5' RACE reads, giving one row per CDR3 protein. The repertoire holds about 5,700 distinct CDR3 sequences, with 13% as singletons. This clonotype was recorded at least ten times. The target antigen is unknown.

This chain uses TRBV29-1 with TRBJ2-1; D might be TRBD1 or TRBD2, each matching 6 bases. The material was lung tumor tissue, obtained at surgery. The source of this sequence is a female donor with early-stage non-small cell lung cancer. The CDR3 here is CSVPKGGGVSYNEQFF. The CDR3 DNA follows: TGCAGCGTTCCTAAGGGGGGCGGGGTCTCATACAATGAGCAGTTCTTC.